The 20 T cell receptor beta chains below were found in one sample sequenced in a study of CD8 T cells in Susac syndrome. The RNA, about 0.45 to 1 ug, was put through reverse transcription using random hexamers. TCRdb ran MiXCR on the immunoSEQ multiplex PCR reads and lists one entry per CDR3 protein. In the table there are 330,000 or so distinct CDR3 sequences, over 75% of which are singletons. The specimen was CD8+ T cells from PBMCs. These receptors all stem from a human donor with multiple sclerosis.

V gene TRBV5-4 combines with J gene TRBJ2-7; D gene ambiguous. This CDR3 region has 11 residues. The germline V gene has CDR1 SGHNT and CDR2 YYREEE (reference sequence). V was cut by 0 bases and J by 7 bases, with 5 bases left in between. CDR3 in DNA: TGTGCCAGCAGCTTGGGGACGGAGCAGTACTTC. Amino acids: CASSLGTEQYF.

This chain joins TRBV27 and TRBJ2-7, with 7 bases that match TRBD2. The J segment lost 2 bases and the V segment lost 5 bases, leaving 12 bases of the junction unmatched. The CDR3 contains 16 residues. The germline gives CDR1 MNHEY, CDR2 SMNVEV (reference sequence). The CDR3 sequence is CASSPDLSGLTYEQYF. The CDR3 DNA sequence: TGTGCCAGCAGTCCGGATCTTAGCGGGTTGACCTACGAGCAGTACTTC.

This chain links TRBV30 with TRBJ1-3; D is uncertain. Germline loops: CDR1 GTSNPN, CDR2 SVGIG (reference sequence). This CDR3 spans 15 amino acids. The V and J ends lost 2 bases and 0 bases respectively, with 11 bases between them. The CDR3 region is CAWSTDSFSGNTIYF. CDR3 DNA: TGTGCCTGGAGTACAGATTCTTTCTCTGGAAACACCATATATTTT.

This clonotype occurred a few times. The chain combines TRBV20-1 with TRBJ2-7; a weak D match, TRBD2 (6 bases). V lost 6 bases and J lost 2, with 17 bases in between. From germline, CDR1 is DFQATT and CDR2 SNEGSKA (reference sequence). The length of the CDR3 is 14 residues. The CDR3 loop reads CSALKDGSAYEQYF. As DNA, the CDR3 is TGCAGTGCCTTAAAGGACGGGAGCGCCTACGAGCAGTACTTC.

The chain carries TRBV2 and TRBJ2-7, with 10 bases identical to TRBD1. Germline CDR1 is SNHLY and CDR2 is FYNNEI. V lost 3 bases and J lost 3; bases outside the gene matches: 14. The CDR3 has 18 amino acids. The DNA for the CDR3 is TGTGCCAGCAGTGACTCAGCGACTAGGACAGGGGGGATCTACGAGCAGTACTTC. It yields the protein CASSDSATRTGGIYEQYF.

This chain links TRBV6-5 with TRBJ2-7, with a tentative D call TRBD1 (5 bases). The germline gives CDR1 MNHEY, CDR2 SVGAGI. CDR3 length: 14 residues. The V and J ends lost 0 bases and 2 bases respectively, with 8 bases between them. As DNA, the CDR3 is TGTGCCAGCAGTTACTCGACAGAGACCTACGAGCAGTACTTC. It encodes CASSYSTETYEQYF.

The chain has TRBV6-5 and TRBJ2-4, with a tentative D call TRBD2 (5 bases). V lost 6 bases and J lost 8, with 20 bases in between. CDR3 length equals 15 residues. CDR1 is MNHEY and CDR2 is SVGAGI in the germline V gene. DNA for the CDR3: TGTGCCAGCAGGTTGAATGGGTGGGTGGAGGACATTCAGTACTTC. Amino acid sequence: CASRLNGWVEDIQYF.

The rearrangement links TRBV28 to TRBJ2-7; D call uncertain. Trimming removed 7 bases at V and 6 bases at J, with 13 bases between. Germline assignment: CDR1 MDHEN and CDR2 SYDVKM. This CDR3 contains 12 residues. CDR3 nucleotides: TGTGCCAGCACTCTACCTTTGGGCGAGCAGTACTTC. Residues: CASTLPLGEQYF.

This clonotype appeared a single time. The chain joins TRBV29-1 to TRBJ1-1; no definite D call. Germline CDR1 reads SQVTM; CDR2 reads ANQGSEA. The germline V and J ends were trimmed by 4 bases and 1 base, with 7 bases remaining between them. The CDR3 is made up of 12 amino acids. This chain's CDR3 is CSVGQANTEAFF. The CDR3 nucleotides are TGCAGCGTTGGGCAGGCGAACACTGAAGCTTTCTTT.

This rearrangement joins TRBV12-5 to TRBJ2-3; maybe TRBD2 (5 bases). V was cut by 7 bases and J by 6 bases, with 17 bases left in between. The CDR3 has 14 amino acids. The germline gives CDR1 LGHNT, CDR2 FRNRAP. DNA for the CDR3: TGTGCTAGTGTTTTACTAGGCCGCCCGGATACGCAGTATTTT. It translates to CASVLLGRPDTQYF.

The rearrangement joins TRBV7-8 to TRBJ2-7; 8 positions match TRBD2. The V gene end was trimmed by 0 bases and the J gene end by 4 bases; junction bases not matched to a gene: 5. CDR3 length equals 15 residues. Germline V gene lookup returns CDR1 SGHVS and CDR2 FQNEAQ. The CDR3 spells CASSLAERGLYEQYF. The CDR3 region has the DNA TGTGCCAGCAGCTTAGCGGAGCGGGGGTTATACGAGCAGTACTTC.

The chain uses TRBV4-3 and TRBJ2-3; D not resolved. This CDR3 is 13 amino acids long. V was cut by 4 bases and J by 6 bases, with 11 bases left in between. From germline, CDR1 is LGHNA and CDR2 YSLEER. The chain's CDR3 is CASSRILPDTQYF. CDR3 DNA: TGCGCCAGCAGCCGGATCCTCCCCGATACGCAGTATTTT.

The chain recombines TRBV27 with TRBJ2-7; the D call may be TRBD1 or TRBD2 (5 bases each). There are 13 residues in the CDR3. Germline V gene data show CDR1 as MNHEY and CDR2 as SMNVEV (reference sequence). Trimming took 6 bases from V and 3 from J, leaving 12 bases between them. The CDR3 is CASSRGVYYEQYF. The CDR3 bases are TGTGCCAGCAGCCGGGGCGTCTACTACGAGCAGTACTTC.

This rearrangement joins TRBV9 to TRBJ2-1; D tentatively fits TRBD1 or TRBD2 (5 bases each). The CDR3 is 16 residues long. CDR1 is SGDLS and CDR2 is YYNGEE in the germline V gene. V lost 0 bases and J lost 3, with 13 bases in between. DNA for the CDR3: TGTGCCAGCAGCGTAGCTACGGGACGGATCTACAATGAGCAGTTCTTC. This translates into CASSVATGRIYNEQFF.

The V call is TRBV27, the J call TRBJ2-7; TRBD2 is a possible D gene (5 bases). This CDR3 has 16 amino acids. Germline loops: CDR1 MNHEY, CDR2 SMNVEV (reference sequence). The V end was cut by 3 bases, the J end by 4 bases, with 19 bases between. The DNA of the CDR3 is TGTGCCAGCAGTTTTCTCCGACCGCAGACTACATACGAGCAGTACTTC. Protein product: CASSFLRPQTTYEQYF.

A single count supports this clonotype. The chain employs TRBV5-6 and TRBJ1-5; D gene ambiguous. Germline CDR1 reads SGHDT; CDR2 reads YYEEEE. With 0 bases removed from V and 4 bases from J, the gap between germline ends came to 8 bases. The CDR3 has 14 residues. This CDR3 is CASSLGMGNQPQHF. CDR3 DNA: TGTGCCAGCAGCTTGGGTATGGGAAATCAGCCCCAGCATTTT.

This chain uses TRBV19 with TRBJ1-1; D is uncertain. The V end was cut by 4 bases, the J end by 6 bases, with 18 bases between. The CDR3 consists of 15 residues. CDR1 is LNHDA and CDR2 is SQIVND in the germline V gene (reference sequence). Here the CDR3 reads CASSSGYIGMAEAFF. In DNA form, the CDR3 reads TGTGCCAGTAGTAGTGGGTATATCGGGATGGCTGAAGCTTTCTTT.

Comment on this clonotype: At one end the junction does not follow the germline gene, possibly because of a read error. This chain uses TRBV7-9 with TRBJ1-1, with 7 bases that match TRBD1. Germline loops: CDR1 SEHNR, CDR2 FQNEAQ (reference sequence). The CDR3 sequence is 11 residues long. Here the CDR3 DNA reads TGTGCCAGCAGCTCCCTCGACAGGGTGGGCTTT. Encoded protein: CASSSLDRVGF.

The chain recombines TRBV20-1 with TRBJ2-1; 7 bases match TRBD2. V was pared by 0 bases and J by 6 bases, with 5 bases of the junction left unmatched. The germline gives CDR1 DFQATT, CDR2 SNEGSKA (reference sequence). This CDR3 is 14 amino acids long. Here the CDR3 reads CSARDAGAGNEQFF. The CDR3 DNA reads TGCAGTGCTAGAGATGCGGGAGCGGGCAATGAGCAGTTCTTC.

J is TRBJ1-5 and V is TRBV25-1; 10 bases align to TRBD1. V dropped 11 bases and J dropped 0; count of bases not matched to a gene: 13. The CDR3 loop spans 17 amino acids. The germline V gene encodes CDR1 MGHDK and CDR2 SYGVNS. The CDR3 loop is CARHQDRGEYSNQPQHF. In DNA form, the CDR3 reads TGTGCCCGCCACCAGGACAGGGGGGAATATAGCAATCAGCCCCAGCATTTT. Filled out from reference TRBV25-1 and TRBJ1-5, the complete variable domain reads EADIYQTPRYLVIGTGKKITLECSQTMGHDKMYWYQQDPGMELHLIHYSYGVNSTEKGDLSSESTVSRIRTEHFPLTLESARPSHTSQYLCARHQDRGEYSNQPQHFGDGTRLSIL.